This TCR beta chain came from a study of OX40 agonist ivuxolimab in advanced cancers. Assay used: immunoSEQ multiplex PCR; TCRdb lists only in-frame clones, some missing. There are about 35,000 clones in the sample; approximately 90% occur only once, and roughly a third lies in the top ten. The germline CDR1 and CDR2 sequences are MDHEN and SYDVKM. The CDR3 totals 14 residues. V was clipped by 5 bases and J by 2 bases, with 13 bases between them. V and J are TRBV28 and TRBJ2-7, with D maybe TRBD2 (5 bases). The receptor was derived from an adult with an advanced solid tumor such as melanoma, head and neck, liver or kidney cancer. The sequenced sample was CD4+ or CD8+ T cells sorted from blood, obtained in a trial of the OX40 agonist ivuxolimab. Written as DNA, the CDR3 is TGTGCCAGCAGTGCCTTGAGGGAAACCTACGAGCAGTACTTC. It yields the protein CASSALRETYEQYF.